This entry is about one TCR beta chain. The sample belongs to a study of CD4 T cells in relation to SARS-CoV-2 and coronaviruses. Some clones are missing from TCRdb's copy, which holds only in-frame ones; the method was immunoSEQ multiplex PCR. This table holds around 69,000 clones, around 93% found once. The unexposed donors gave CD4+ T cells in about 2011-2019, prior to COVID-19. This clonotype was sampled from a human donor in good health. The sample consisted of naive CD4+ T cells from PBMCs. Subset of the sample: naive CD4+ T cells isolated by negative enrichment.

CDR3 nucleotide sequence: TGCGCCAGCAGTGAAGGACAGGGAAGATCGGAGACCCAGTACTTC. Its protein product is CASSEGQGRSETQYF. The chain uses TRBV10-1 and TRBJ2-5, with 8 nucleotides matching TRBD1. Germline trimming cut 3 bases from V and 5 bases from J; bases unmatched to any gene: 8. Germline V gene lookup returns CDR1 WNHNN and CDR2 SYGVQD (reference sequence). There are 15 residues in the CDR3.